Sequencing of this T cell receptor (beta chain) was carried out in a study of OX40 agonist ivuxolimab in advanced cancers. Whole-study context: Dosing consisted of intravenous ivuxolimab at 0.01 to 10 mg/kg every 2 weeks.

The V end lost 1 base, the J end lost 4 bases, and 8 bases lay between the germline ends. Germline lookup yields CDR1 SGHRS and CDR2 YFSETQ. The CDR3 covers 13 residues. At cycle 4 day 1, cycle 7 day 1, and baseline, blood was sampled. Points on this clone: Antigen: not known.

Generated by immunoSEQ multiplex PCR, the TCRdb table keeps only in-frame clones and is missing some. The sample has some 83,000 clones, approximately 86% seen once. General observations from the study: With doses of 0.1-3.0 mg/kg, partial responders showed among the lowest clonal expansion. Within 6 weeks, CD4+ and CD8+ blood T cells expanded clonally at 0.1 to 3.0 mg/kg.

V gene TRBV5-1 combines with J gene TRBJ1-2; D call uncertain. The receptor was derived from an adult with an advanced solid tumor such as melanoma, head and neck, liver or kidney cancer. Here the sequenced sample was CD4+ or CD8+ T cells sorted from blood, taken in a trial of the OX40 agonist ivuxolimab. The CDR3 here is CASSLTVGYGYTF. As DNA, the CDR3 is TGCGCCAGCAGCTTGACGGTCGGCTATGGCTACACCTTC. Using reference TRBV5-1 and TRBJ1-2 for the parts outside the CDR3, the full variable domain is KAGVTQTPRYLIKTRGQQVTLSCSPISGHRSVSWYQQTPGQGLQFLFEYFSETQRNKGNFPGRFSGRQFSNSRSEMNVSTLELGDSALYLCASSLTVGYGYTFGSGTRLTVV.